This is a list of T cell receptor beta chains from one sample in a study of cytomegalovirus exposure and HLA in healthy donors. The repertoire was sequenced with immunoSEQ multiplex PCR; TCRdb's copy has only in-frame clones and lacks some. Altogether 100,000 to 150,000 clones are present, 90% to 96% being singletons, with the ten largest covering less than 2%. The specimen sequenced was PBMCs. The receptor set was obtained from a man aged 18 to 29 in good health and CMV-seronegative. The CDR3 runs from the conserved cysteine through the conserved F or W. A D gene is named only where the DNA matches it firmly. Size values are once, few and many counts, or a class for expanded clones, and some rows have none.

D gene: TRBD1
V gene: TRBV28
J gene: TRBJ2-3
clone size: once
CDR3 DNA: TGTGCCAGCAGTTTATTGGAGACAGGGGGCTTCACAGATACGCAGTATTTT
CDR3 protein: CASSLLETGGFTDTQYF

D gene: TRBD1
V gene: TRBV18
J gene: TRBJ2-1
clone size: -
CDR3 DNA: TGTGCCAGCTCAACGACGAATCAGGGGGACCTCGCGGGGCAGTTCTTC
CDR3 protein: CASSTTNQGDLAGQFF

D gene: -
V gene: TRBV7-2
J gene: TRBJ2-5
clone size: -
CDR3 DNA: TGTGCCAGCAACCACTTTATACTTCCCCAGTACTTC
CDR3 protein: CASNHFILPQYF

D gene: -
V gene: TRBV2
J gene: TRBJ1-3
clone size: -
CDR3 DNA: TGTGCCAGTCAGAGCCAACGCGGATTGAACACCATATATTTT
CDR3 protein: CASQSQRGLNTIYF

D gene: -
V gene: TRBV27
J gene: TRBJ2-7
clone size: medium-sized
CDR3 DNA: TGTGCCAGCTACGCGAGCTCCTACGAGCAGTACTTC
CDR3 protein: CASYASSYEQYF

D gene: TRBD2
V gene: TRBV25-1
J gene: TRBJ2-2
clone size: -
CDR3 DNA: TGTGCCAGCACGCGGGAGAGCTCTGTCGCCGGGGAGCTGTTTTTT
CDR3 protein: CASTRESSVAGELFF

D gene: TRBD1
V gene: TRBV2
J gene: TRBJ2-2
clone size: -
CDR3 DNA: TGTGCCAGCAGGATCACAGGGGGGTCCGGGGAGCTGTTTTTT
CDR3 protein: CASRITGGSGELFF

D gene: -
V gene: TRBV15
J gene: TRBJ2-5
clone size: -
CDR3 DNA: TGTGCCACCAGCAGAGAGCGGGGTGGTTTGTCTGAGACCCAGTACTTC
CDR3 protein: CATSRERGGLSETQYF

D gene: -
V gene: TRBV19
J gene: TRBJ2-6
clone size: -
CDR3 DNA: TGTGCCAGTAGTCCCCACAGCTCTGGGGCCAACGTCCTGACTTTC
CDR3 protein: CASSPHSSGANVLTF

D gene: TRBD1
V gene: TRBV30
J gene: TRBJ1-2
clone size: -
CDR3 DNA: TGTGCCTGGACAACAGGGGGCGCGGGCTATGGCTACACCTTC
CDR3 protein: CAWTTGGAGYGYTF

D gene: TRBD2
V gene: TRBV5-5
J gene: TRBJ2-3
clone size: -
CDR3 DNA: TGTGCCAGCAGCTGGACGGGAGGGTGGGGCACAGATACGCAGTATTTT
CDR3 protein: CASSWTGGWGTDTQYF

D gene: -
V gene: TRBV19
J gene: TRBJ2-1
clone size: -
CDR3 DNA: TGTGCCAGTAGTATAGATCTTGGTGGAGAGGCAAGTGAGCAGTTCTTC
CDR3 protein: CASSIDLGGEASEQFF

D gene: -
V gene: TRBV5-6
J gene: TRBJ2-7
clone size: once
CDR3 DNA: TGTGCCAGCAGCGGGACCGGGACACCAAGCTCCTACGAGCAGTACTTC
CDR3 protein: CASSGTGTPSSYEQYF

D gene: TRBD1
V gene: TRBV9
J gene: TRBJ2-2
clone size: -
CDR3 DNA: TGTGCCAGCACCGGACTTACAGGGGGCGATATCGGGGAGCTGTTTTTT
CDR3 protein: CASTGLTGGDIGELFF

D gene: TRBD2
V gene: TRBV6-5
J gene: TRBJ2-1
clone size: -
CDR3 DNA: TGTGCCAGCAGTTATATTAGCGGGAGGAATGAGCAGTTCTTC
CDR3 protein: CASSYISGRNEQFF

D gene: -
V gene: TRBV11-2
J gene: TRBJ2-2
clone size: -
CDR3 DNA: TGTGCCAGCAGCTTAACAGGGGAGCTGTTTTTT
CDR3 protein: CASSLTGELFF

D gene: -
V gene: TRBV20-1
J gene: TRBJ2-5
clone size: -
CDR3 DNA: TGCAGTGCTAGCACTGAGGAGACCCAGTACTTC
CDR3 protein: CSASTEETQYF

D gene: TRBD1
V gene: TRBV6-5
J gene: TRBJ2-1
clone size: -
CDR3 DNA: TGTGCCAGCAGTTACCGAGACAGGGCTAGGGATGAGCAGTTCTTC
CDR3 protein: CASSYRDRARDEQFF

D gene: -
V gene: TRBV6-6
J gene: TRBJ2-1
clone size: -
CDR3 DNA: TGTGCCAGCAGTTACTCAGAGGGGAGGAATGAGCAGTTCTTC
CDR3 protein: CASSYSEGRNEQFF

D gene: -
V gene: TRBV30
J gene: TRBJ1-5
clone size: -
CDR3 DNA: TGTGCCTGGAGTAAGGGGTTGGATCAGCCCCAGCATTTT
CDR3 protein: CAWSKGLDQPQHF

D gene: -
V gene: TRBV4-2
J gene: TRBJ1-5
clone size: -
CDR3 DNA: TGTGCCAGCAGCCAAGGGGGTGCGGGCAGTCTCCATCAGCCCCAGCATTTT
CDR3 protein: CASSQGGAGSLHQPQHF

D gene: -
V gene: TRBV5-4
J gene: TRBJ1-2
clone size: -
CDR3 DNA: TGTGCCAGCAGCCGGGAAATTGGGGACTATGGCTACACCTTC
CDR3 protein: CASSREIGDYGYTF

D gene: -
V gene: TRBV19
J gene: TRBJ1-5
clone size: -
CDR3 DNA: TGTGCCAGTAGTCCAGACAGGCGGACGCCCCAGCATTTT
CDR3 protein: CASSPDRRTPQHF

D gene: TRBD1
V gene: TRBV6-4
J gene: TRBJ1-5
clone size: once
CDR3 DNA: TGTGCCAGCAGCGGGGACAGGGATGAGCCCCAGCATTTT
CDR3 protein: CASSGDRDEPQHF

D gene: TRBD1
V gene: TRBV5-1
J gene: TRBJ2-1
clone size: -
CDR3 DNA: TGCGCCAGCAGCTGGGGCAGGGGGCCTTCGGATGAGCAGTTCTTC
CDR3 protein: CASSWGRGPSDEQFF

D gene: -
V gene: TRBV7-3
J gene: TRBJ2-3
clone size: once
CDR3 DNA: TGTGCCAGCAGCCAGAAGGGGAGCGGGTGGACGCAGTATTTT
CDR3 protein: CASSQKGSGWTQYF

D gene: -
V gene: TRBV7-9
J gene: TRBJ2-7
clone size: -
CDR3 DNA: TGTGCCAGCACCTCGGGAGTCTCACCCTACGAGCAGTACTTC
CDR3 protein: CASTSGVSPYEQYF

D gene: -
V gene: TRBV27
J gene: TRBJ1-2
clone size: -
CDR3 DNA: TGTGCCAGCAGGGATCGGGGTAGAGGAGGCTACACCTTC
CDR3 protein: CASRDRGRGGYTF

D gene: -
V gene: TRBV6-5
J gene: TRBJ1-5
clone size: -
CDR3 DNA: TGTGCCAGCTGCGGGGGCAGGGAGGGTCAGCCCCAGCATTTT
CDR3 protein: CASCGGREGQPQHF

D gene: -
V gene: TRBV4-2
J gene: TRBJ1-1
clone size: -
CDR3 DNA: TGTGCCAGCAGCCAAGATCGACGACAGGTAGAAGCTTTCTTT
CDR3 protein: CASSQDRRQVEAFF

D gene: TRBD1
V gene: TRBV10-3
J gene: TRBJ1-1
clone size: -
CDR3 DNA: TGTGCCATCAGTGGGAACCCCGGGACAGGGAAGGGATTGCCTGAAGCTTTCTTT
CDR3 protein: CAISGNPGTGKGLPEAFF

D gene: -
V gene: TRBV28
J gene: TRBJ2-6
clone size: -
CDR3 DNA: TGTGCCAGCAGTTTAGGGGGCGTCTCTGGGGCCAACGTCCTGACTTTC
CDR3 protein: CASSLGGVSGANVLTF

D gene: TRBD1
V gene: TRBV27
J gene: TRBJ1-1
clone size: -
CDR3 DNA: TGTGCCAGCAGGCGACAGGGTCTGAACACTGAAGCTTTCTTT
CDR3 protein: CASRRQGLNTEAFF

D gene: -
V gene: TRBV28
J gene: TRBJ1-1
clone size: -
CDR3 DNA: TGTGCCAGCAGTCTAGGGGGAAAGAACACTGAAGCTTTCTTT
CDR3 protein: CASSLGGKNTEAFF

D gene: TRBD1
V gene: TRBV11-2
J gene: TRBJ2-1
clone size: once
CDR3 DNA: TGTGCCAGCAGCTTCGACAGGGGGCGCGATGATGAGCAGTTCTTC
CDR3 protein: CASSFDRGRDDEQFF

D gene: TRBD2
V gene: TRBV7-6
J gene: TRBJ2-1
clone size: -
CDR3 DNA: TGTGCCAGCAGCCCTACTAGCGGGAGAATGTACAATGAGCAGTTCTTC
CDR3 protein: CASSPTSGRMYNEQFF

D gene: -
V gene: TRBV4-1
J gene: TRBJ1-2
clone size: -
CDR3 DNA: TGCGCCAGCAGCCAAGACGGGTACTATGGCTACACCTTC
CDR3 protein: CASSQDGYYGYTF

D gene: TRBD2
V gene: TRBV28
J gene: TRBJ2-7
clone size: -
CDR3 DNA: TGTGCCAGCAGTTTTGTCGGGCGGGAGTCTTACGAGCAGTACTTC
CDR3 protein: CASSFVGRESYEQYF

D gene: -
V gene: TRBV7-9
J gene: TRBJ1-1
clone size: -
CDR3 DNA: TGTGCCAGCAGCTTAAGTGGGCTGCTGAATGAAGCTTTCTTT
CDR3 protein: CASSLSGLLNEAFF

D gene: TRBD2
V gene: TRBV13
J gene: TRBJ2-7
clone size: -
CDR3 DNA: TGTGCCAGCCGTAGCTGGGGGGAGGGGTCCTACGAGCAGTACTTC
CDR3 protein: CASRSWGEGSYEQYF

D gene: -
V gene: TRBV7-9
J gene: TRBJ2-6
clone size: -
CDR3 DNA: TGTGCCAGCAGCCCCCGGGAAAACCCCTCTGGGGCCAACGTCCTGACTTTC
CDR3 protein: CASSPRENPSGANVLTF

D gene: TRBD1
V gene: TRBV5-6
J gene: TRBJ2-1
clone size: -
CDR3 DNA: TGTGCCAGCAGCTTGCCGGGACAGCATTACAATGAGCAGTTCTTC
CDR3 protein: CASSLPGQHYNEQFF

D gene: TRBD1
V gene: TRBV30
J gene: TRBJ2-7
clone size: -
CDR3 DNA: TGTGCCTGGAGATTTACAGGGGGTAGCTCCTACGAGCAGTACTTC
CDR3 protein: CAWRFTGGSSYEQYF

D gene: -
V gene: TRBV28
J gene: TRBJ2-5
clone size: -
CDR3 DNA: TGTGCCAGCAGTTTACTGAGTGAGACCCAGTACTTC
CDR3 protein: CASSLLSETQYF

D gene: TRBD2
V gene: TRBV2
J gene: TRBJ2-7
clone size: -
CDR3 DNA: TGTGCCAGCACCTCCCCTGGAGGATTCGGGGGGGAGCAGTACTTC
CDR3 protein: CASTSPGGFGGEQYF

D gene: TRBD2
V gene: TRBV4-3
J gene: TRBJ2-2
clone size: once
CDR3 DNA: TGCGCCAGCAGCCAAGAAACTCTAGCGGGGCCCACCGGGGAGCTGTTTTTT
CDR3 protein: CASSQETLAGPTGELFF

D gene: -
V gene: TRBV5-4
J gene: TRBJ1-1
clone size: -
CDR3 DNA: TGTGCCAGCAGCTTGGGCGGGCTTGAAGCTTTCTTT
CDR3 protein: CASSLGGLEAFF

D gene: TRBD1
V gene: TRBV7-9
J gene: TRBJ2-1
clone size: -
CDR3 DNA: TGTGCCAGCAGTCCCCGAGGGACAGGCTCCTACAATGAGCAGTTCTTC
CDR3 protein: CASSPRGTGSYNEQFF

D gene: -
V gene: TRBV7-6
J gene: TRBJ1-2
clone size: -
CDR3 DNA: TGTGCCAGCAGCCTGGGGGCCGTTGGATTGGGGTCGCTCTATGGCTACACCTTC
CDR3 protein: CASSLGAVGLGSLYGYTF

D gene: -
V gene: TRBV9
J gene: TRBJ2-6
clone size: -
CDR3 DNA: TGTGCCAGCAGCGCACATACTGGGGCCAACGTCCTGACTTTC
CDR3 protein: CASSAHTGANVLTF

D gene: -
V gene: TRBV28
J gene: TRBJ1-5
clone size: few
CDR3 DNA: TGTGCCAGCAGTCGAACAGATAATCAGCCCCAGCATTTT
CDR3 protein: CASSRTDNQPQHF

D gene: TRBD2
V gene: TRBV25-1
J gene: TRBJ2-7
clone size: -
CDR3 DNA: TGTGCCAGCAGTGAAGCAACGGCGGGAGCCCACTACGAGCAGTACTTC
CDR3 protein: CASSEATAGAHYEQYF

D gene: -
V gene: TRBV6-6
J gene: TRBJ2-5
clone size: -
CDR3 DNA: TGTGCCAGCAGCCGCCAAGAGACCCAGTACTTC
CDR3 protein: CASSRQETQYF

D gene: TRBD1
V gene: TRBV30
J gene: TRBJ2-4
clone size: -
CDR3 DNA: TGTGCCTGGTCCCGGGACAGGGACATTCAGTACTTC
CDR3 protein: CAWSRDRDIQYF

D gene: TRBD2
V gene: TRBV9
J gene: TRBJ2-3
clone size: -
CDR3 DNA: TGTGCCAGCAGCCCTCGGACTAGCGGTAGCACAGATACGCAGTATTTT
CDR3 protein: CASSPRTSGSTDTQYF

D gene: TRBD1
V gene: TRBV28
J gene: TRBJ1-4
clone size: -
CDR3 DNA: TGTGCCAGCAGTCCATTAAGGGGGGACAGGGTAAATGAAAAACTGTTTTTT
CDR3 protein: CASSPLRGDRVNEKLFF

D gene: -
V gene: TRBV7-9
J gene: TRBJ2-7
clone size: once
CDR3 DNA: TGTGCCAGCAGCCATTGGGGACACCAGTACGAGCAGTACTTC
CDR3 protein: CASSHWGHQYEQYF

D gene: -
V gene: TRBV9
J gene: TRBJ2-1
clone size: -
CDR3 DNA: TGTGCCAGCAGCGTGGGGGACTCCAACTACAATGAGCAGTTCTTC
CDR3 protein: CASSVGDSNYNEQFF

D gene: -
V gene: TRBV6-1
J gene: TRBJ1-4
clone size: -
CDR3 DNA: TGTGCCAGCAACCCGACAGTATCAACTAATGAAAAACTGTTTTTT
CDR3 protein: CASNPTVSTNEKLFF

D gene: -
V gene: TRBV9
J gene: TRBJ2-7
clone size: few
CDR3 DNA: TGTGCCAGCAGCGTAGACTTGAGGAGCGAGCAGTACTTC
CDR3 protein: CASSVDLRSEQYF